The entry below gives a single T cell receptor (beta chain) sequence along with its context. CDR1 is SGHRS, CDR2 YFSETQ, per germline. The CDR3 is 19 residues long. Trimming took 5 bases from V and 2 from J; bases not matched to a gene: 20. This sample was included in a study of identifying expanded T cells in peripheral blood. Assay used: immunoSEQ multiplex PCR; TCRdb lists only in-frame clones, some missing. The repertoire holds approximately 79,000 clones, roughly 88% seen once, with over 2.5% in the top ten. The receptor was derived from a person aged 18 to 75 in good health. Sequenced material: blood. The chain recombines TRBV5-1 with TRBJ2-7; 9 bases line up with TRBD1. CDR3 bases: TGCGCCAGCAGGAGCTTGTCGTTGAACAGGGGGCCAACCGCCTACGAGCAGTACTTC. Its translation: CASRSLSLNRGPTAYEQYF.